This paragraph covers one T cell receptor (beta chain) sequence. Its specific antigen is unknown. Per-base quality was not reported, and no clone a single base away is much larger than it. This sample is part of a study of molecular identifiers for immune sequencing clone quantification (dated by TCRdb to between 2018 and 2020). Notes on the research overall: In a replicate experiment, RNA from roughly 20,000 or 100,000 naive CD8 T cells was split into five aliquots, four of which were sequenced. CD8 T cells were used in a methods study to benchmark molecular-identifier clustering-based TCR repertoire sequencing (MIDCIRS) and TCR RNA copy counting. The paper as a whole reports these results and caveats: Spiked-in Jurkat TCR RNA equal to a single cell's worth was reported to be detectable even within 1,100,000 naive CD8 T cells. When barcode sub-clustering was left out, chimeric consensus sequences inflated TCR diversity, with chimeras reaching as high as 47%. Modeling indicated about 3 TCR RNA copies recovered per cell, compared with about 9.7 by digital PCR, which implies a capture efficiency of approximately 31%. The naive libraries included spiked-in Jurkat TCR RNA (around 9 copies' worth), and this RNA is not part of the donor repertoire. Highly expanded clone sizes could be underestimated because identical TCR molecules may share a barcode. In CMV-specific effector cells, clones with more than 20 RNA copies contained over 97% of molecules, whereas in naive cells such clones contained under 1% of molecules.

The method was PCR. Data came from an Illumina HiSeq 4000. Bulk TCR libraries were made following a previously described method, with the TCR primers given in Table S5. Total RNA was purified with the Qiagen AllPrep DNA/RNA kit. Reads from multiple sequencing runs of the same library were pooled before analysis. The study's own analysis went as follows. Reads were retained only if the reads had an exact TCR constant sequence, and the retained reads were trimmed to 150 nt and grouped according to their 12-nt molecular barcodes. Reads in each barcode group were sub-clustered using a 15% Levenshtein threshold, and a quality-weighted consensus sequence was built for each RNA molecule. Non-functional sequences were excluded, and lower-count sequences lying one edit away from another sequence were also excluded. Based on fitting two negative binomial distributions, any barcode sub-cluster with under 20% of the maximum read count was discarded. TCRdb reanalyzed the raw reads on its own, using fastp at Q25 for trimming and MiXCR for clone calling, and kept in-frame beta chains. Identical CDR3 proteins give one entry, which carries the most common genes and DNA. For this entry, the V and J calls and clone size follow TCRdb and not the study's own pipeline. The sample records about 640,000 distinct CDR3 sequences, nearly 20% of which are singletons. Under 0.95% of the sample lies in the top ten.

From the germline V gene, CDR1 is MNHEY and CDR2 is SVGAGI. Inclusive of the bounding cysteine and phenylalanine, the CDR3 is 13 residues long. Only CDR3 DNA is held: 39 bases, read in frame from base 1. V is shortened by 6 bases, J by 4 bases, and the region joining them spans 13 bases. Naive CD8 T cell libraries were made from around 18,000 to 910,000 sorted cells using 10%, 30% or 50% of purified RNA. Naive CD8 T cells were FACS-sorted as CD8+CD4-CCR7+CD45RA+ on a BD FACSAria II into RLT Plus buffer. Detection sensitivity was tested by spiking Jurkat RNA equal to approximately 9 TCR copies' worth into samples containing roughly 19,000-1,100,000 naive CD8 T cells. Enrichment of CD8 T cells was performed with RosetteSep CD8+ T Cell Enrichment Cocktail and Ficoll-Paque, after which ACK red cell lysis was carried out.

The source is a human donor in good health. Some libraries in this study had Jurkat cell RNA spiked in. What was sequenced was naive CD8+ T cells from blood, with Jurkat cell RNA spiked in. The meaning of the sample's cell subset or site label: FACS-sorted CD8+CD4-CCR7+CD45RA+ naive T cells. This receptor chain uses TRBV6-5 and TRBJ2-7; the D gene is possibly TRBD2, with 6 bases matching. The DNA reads TGTGCCAGCAGGGACGGAGGGACGTACGAGCAGTACTTC. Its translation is CASRDGGTYEQYF.